The rows below give T cell receptor beta chains drawn from one sample of a study of blood T cell repertoires in COVID-19. Method: immunoSEQ multiplex PCR; TCRdb's copy keeps in-frame clones and lacks some. The sample includes about 58,000 clones, 78% of them seen just once. The sample comprised peripheral blood. All receptors derive from a human donor in a cohort sampled during active COVID-19. The CDR3 runs from the conserved cysteine through the conserved F or W. Fields, in order: clone size, V gene, D gene, J gene, CDR3 protein, CDR3 DNA. A D gene is named only where the DNA matches it firmly. Clone size is stated in some rows and not others, as once, few, many or a class when expanded.

abundance: NA
v_gene: TRBV18
d_gene: TRBD2
j_gene: TRBJ2-7
CDR3aa: CASSPPGLAAAYEQYF
CDR3nt: TGTGCCAGCTCACCTCCCGGACTAGCCGCGGCCTACGAGCAGTACTTC

abundance: NA
v_gene: TRBV11-3
d_gene: NA
j_gene: TRBJ2-7
CDR3aa: CASSLRGENYEQYF
CDR3nt: TGTGCCAGCAGCTTACGCGGAGAAAACTACGAGCAGTACTTC

abundance: once
v_gene: TRBV5-1
d_gene: NA
j_gene: TRBJ1-2
CDR3aa: CASSFRGGNYGYTF
CDR3nt: TGCGCCAGCAGCTTCCGCGGGGGGAACTATGGCTACACCTTC

abundance: NA
v_gene: TRBV7-9
d_gene: TRBD2
j_gene: TRBJ2-7
CDR3aa: CASSPPAGVYEQYF
CDR3nt: TGTGCCAGCAGCCCCCCGGCGGGGGTCTACGAGCAGTACTTC

abundance: medium-sized
v_gene: TRBV3-1/TRBV3-2
d_gene: NA
j_gene: TRBJ1-2
CDR3aa: CASSQGAGYTF
CDR3nt: TGTGCCAGCAGCCAAGGTGCGGGCTACACCTTC

abundance: NA
v_gene: TRBV20-1
d_gene: NA
j_gene: TRBJ2-7
CDR3aa: CSASPGGIYEQYF
CDR3nt: TGCAGTGCTAGTCCAGGGGGGATTTACGAGCAGTACTTC

abundance: once
v_gene: TRBV7-8
d_gene: TRBD2
j_gene: TRBJ2-1
CDR3aa: CASSSSGLASGLDNEQFF
CDR3nt: TGTGCCAGCAGCAGTAGCGGGCTAGCATCGGGGTTAGACAATGAGCAGTTCTTC

abundance: few
v_gene: TRBV13
d_gene: NA
j_gene: TRBJ2-7
CDR3aa: CASSLERGDEQYF
CDR3nt: TGTGCCAGCAGCTTAGAACGGGGTGACGAGCAGTACTTC

abundance: NA
v_gene: TRBV27
d_gene: TRBD1
j_gene: TRBJ1-4
CDR3aa: CASSQDRTGNEKLFF
CDR3nt: TGTGCCAGCAGTCAGGATAGGACAGGCAATGAAAAACTGTTTTTT

abundance: NA
v_gene: TRBV19
d_gene: NA
j_gene: TRBJ2-7
CDR3aa: CASSIGRDYEQYF
CDR3nt: TGTGCCAGTAGTATTGGCAGGGACTACGAGCAGTACTTC

abundance: NA
v_gene: TRBV6-5
d_gene: NA
j_gene: TRBJ1-1
CDR3aa: CASSYEPDSLAEAFF
CDR3nt: TGTGCCAGCAGTTACGAACCGGACAGCTTAGCTGAAGCTTTCTTT

abundance: once
v_gene: TRBV27
d_gene: NA
j_gene: TRBJ2-7
CDR3aa: CASSAGRTSPGYF
CDR3nt: TGTGCCAGCAGCGCGGGTAGGACTTCGCCGGGGTACTTC

abundance: NA
v_gene: TRBV7-2
d_gene: NA
j_gene: TRBJ1-4
CDR3aa: CASSLGGQLNNEKLFF
CDR3nt: TGTGCCAGCAGCTTAGGAGGACAGCTCAATAATGAAAAACTGTTTTTT

abundance: NA
v_gene: TRBV28
d_gene: TRBD2
j_gene: TRBJ2-7
CDR3aa: CASSPFGGGPSYEQYF
CDR3nt: TGTGCCAGCAGTCCCTTTGGGGGAGGGCCATCCTACGAGCAGTACTTC

abundance: once
v_gene: TRBV27
d_gene: NA
j_gene: TRBJ1-2
CDR3aa: CASSPPGGGYTF
CDR3nt: TGTGCCAGCAGTCCCCCTGGGGGCGGCTACACCTTC

abundance: NA
v_gene: TRBV4-1
d_gene: NA
j_gene: TRBJ2-5
CDR3aa: CASSQGSERETQYF
CDR3nt: TGCGCCAGCAGCCAAGGCTCCGAGAGGGAGACCCAGTACTTC

abundance: few
v_gene: TRBV7-2
d_gene: TRBD2
j_gene: TRBJ2-1
CDR3aa: CASSSRLAGGRNEQFF
CDR3nt: TGTGCCAGCAGCTCTAGACTAGCGGGAGGACGCAATGAGCAGTTCTTC

abundance: NA
v_gene: TRBV5-5
d_gene: TRBD1
j_gene: TRBJ2-7
CDR3aa: CASSLGQGVGLGYF
CDR3nt: TGTGCCAGCAGTTTGGGACAGGGGGTGGGTCTGGGGTACTTC

abundance: once
v_gene: TRBV29-1
d_gene: NA
j_gene: TRBJ2-3
CDR3aa: CSVGREGDGTHTQYF
CDR3nt: TGCAGCGTTGGTCGTGAGGGGGACGGCACACATACGCAGTATTTT

abundance: NA
v_gene: TRBV6-2/TRBV6-3
d_gene: NA
j_gene: TRBJ1-1
CDR3aa: CASSYSTLNTEAFF
CDR3nt: TGTGCCAGCAGTTACTCGACTCTGAACACTGAAGCTTTCTTT